Reported below is one T cell receptor (beta chain). It was with random hexamers that roughly 0.45 to 1 ug RNA was reverse transcribed. TCRdb recomputed calls from the immunoSEQ multiplex PCR reads with MiXCR, one row per CDR3 protein. The table includes 70,000 or so distinct CDR3 sequences, roughly 94% detected once. Trimming stripped 5 bases from V and 5 bases from J, with 10 bases between. This CDR3 is 12 amino acids long. From germline, CDR1 is SEHNR and CDR2 FQNEAQ (reference sequence). This record comes from a study of CD8 T cells in Susac syndrome. The source of this sequence is a human donor with multiple sclerosis. The chain has TRBV7-9 and TRBJ2-7; weak D call: TRBD1 (5 bases). The sequenced sample was CD8+ T cells from PBMCs. CDR3 residues: CASSPGYDEQYF. The DNA for the CDR3 is TGTGCCAGCAGCCCAGGGTACGACGAGCAGTACTTC.